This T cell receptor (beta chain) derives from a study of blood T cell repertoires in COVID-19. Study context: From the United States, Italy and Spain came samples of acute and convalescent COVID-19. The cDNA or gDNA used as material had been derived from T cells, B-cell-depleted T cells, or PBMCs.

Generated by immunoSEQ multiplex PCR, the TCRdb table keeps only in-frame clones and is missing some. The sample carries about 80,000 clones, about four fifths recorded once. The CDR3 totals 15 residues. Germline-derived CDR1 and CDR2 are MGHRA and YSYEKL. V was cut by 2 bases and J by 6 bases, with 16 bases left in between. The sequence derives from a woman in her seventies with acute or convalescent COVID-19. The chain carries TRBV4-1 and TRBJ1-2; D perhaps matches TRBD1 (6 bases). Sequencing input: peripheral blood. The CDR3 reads CASSQRPGDGDGYTF. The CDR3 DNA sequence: TGCGCCAGCAGCCAACGCCCAGGGGATGGGGATGGCTACACCTTC.